This T cell receptor (beta chain) was sequenced for a study of sequential checkpoint blockade in melanoma. Treatment in this sample: randomized to nivolumab then ipilimumab (arm A) or the reverse (arm B). Live CD3+CD8+ CD19− CD56− cells were sorted from PBMCs. Sequencing was performed with immunoSEQ multiplex PCR; in TCRdb, only in-frame clones are kept and a portion is missing. The sample lists 5,500 to 6,500 clones, roughly 50% occurring once. This clone was counted once. The CDR3 length is 13 residues. The V end was cut by 7 bases, the J end by 18 bases, with 23 bases between. Germline V CDR1 and CDR2: SGHKS, YYEKEE (reference sequence).

The receptor was isolated from a human patient with melanoma. Some clones in this sample may be carry-over from other donors' samples. The source material was CD8+ T cells sorted from blood (inferred from file names), sampled from a patient given nivolumab and ipilimumab in sequence. The V and J genes are TRBV5-5 and TRBJ1-6, with a tentative D call TRBD1 (5 bases). The CDR3 reads CASSPGLEGNCHF. The CDR3 bases are TGTGCCAGCTCTCCGGGACTCGAAGGAAACTGCCACTTT.